These 30 T cell receptor beta chains originate from one sample sequenced in a study of neurological immune-mediated disorders. TCRdb recomputed calls from the 5' RACE reads with MiXCR, one row per CDR3 protein. The sample records 18,000 or so distinct CDR3 sequences, around 15% being singletons. The sample taken for sequencing was CD4+ T cells from blood. The receptors originated from a woman between 55 and 75 years old with HTLV-1-associated myelopathy (HAM/TSP).

This clonotype showed up many times. The chain combines TRBV10-3 with TRBJ2-4; D is possibly TRBD2 (6 bases). Germline-derived CDR1 and CDR2 are ENHRY and SYGVKD. V was shortened by 4 bases and J by 4 bases, with 8 bases between the two germline ends. The CDR3 covers 13 residues. The CDR3 sequence: CAISGRGKNIQYF. CDR3 sequence (DNA): TGTGCCATCAGTGGGCGGGGAAAAAACATTCAGTACTTC.

Turning to this clonotype: A single base separates this from a much larger clone, so it may be a read error. Here the CDR3 reads CASSPPGHGTGEQYF. In nucleotides, the CDR3 is TGTGCCAGCAGCCCACCGGGACATGGGACAGGGGAGCAGTACTTC. The V call is TRBV3-1, the J call TRBJ2-7; 9 nucleotides match TRBD1. This CDR3 contains 15 residues. The V gene end was trimmed by 4 bases and the J gene end by 7 bases; junction bases not matched to a gene: 11. Germline lookup yields CDR1 LGHDT and CDR2 YNNKEL (reference sequence).

A remark on this clonotype: A clone one base away is much larger, so this may be a read error. The chain employs TRBV19 and TRBJ1-3; no clear D. This CDR3 contains 15 residues. Germline assignment: CDR1 LNHDA and CDR2 SQIVND (reference sequence). CDR3 amino acids: CDSSANSGAVNTIYF. The CDR3 nucleotides read TGTGACAGTAGCGCTAACTCAGGAGCGGTAAACACCATATATTTT. Variable domain in full (rest from reference TRBV19 and TRBJ1-3): DGGITQSPKYLFRKEGQNVTLSCEQNLNHDAMYWYRQDPGQGLRLIYYSQIVNDFQKGDIAEGYSVSREKKESFPLTVTSAQKNPTAFYLCDSSANSGAVNTIYFGEGSWLTVV.

Sample share makes this clonotype medium-sized. The chain is built from TRBV20-1 and TRBJ2-2, with D unclear. In germline, CDR1 is DFQATT, CDR2 SNEGSKA (reference sequence). CDR3 length: 12 residues. Between the trimmed V and J ends, which lost 6 bases and 4 bases, there was a span of 9 bases. This CDR3 is CSAPMTTGELFF. In nucleotides, the CDR3 is TGCAGTGCCCCGATGACCACCGGGGAGCTGTTTTTT.

This clonotype came up many times. The rearrangement joins TRBV7-2 to TRBJ1-5, with D tentatively TRBD1 (5 bases). The germline V gene encodes CDR1 SGHTA and CDR2 FQGNSA. The CDR3 runs 15 residues. Trimming removed 5 bases from V and 4 bases from J, with 15 bases in between. CDR3 nucleotides: TGTGCCAGCAGCCGGCCAGGACACCTGAATCAGCCCCAGCATTTT. Encoded protein: CASSRPGHLNQPQHF.

Ten or more counts support this clonotype. The V and J genes are TRBV5-1 and TRBJ1-1; D possibly corresponds to TRBD1 (5 bases). Germline V gene lookup returns CDR1 SGHRS and CDR2 YFSETQ. This CDR3 has 16 residues. The V end was cut by 0 bases, the J end by 0 bases, with 12 bases between. Here the CDR3 DNA reads TGCGCCAGCAGCTTGGTGGCGGGGCCAATGAACACTGAAGCTTTCTTT. It translates to CASSLVAGPMNTEAFF.

This clonotype occurred a few times. The gene calls are TRBV13 and TRBJ2-3; 8 bases line up with TRBD1. Germline CDR1 is PRHDT and CDR2 is FYEKMQ (reference sequence). Losses at the gene ends were 5 bases for V and 6 bases for J; bases not matched to a gene: 7. The CDR3 is made up of 14 amino acids. CDR3 protein: CASSVTGGTDTQYF. The DNA of the CDR3 is TGTGCCAGCAGCGTCACAGGGGGGACGGATACGCAGTATTTT. The full variable domain, rest sourced from reference TRBV13 and TRBJ2-3, is AAGVIQSPRHLIKEKRETATLKCYPIPRHDTVYWYQQGPGQDPQFLISFYEKMQSDKGSIPDRFSAQQFSDYHSELNMSSLELGDSALYFCASSVTGGTDTQYFGPGTRLTVL.

This sequence joins TRBV6-5 and TRBJ1-2; tentatively, D is TRBD1 (5 bases). Trimming removed 6 bases at V and 4 bases at J, with 15 bases between. This CDR3 comprises 14 residues. In germline, CDR1 is MNHEY, CDR2 SVGAGI. The CDR3 coding sequence is TGTGCCAGCAGCCGGGACCTCGACGGCTATGGCTACACCTTC. It encodes CASSRDLDGYGYTF.

At least ten counts were recorded for this clonotype. V and J are TRBV7-9 and TRBJ2-5, with 13 bases fitting TRBD2. The CDR3 totals 16 residues. CDR1 and CDR2 from the germline V gene are SEHNR and FQNEAQ (reference sequence). Trimming at V came to 6 bases and at J to 4 bases, leaving 8 bases not matched to a gene. The CDR3 region is CASSRKTSGRRETQYF. The CDR3 bases are TGTGCCAGCAGTCGTAAGACTAGCGGGAGGCGAGAGACCCAGTACTTC.

This clonotype was counted many times. This sequence joins TRBV30 and TRBJ1-1, with D uncertain. CDR3 length: 13 residues. The ends were cut back, 0 bases at V and 5 bases at J, with 10 bases in the middle. The V gene's germline CDR1 is GTSNPN and CDR2 SVGIG (reference sequence). Written as DNA, the CDR3 is TGTGCCTGGAGTGTGACCGAGAGGACTGAAGCTTTCTTT. It codes for CAWSVTERTEAFF.

This clonotype was recorded at least ten times. The chain combines TRBV29-1 with TRBJ2-4, with D maybe TRBD2 (7 bases). The germline V gene encodes CDR1 SQVTM and CDR2 ANQGSEA. CDR3 length equals 15 residues. V gave up 4 bases and J gave up 0 bases, with 13 bases separating them. The CDR3, as DNA: TGCAGCGTTGTCGGGGCGGGGGCAGCCAAAAACATTCAGTACTTC. Amino acid sequence: CSVVGAGAAKNIQYF.

The sample holds many counts of this clonotype. The chain joins TRBV7-2 to TRBJ2-1, with D maybe TRBD2 (6 bases). Germline CDR1 reads SGHTA; CDR2 reads FQGNSA. CDR3 length: 16 residues. Trimming took off 5 bases at V and 4 bases at J, with 18 bases between the two ends. DNA of the CDR3: TGTGCCAGCAGCCGGGGCGGCGCGGGACGTTACAATGAGCAGTTCTTC. Translated, it gives CASSRGGAGRYNEQFF.

The chain employs TRBV11-2 and TRBJ2-7; TRBD1 agrees at 9 bases. V dropped 5 bases and J dropped 6; count of bases not matched to a gene: 2. CDR1 SGHAT and CDR2 FQNNGV come from the germline V gene. The length of the CDR3 is 12 residues. CDR3 in amino acids: CASSPDRGEQYF. DNA of the CDR3: TGTGCCAGCAGCCCGGACAGGGGCGAGCAGTACTTC.

This clonotype was counted at least ten times. This rearrangement joins TRBV7-2 to TRBJ1-3; tentatively, D is TRBD1 (6 bases). The CDR3 contains 16 residues. Germline values: CDR1 SGHTA, CDR2 FQGNSA. Trimming took 5 bases from V and 2 from J, leaving 16 bases between them. The DNA for the CDR3 is TGTGCCAGCAGCCACTCCCGTAGGGGGGCTGGAAACACCATATATTTT. Amino acid sequence: CASSHSRRGAGNTIYF.

This clonotype was counted at least ten times. CDR3: CASSPDRNQPQHF. The CDR3 region has the DNA TGTGCCAGCAGCCCCGACAGAAATCAGCCCCAGCATTTT. The V and J genes are TRBV7-2 and TRBJ1-5; tentatively, D is TRBD1 (5 bases). The length of the CDR3 is 13 residues. V was trimmed by 5 bases and J by 4 bases, leaving 9 bases between them. The V gene's germline CDR1 is SGHTA and CDR2 FQGNSA.

This clonotype was found many times. The chain employs TRBV18 and TRBJ2-7, with 11 bases identical to TRBD2. The junction had 4 bases not matched to a gene; V was cut back by 5 bases and J by 7 bases. Germline V gene lookup returns CDR1 KGHSH and CDR2 LQKENI. This CDR3 has 13 residues. CDR3 amino acids: CASSSGLAEEQYF. Here the CDR3 DNA reads TGTGCCAGCTCATCGGGACTAGCGGAGGAGCAGTACTTC.

This clonotype was counted ten times or more. The chain employs TRBV9 and TRBJ1-2; no clear D gene. Germline V gene lookup returns CDR1 SGDLS and CDR2 YYNGEE. Trimming removed 4 bases at V and 4 bases at J, with 8 bases between. The CDR3 is 12 amino acids. The CDR3, as DNA: TGTGCCAGCAGCCCTGGGCCCTATGGCTACACCTTC. Translation gives CASSPGPYGYTF. The entire variable domain, with the rest obtained from reference TRBV9 and TRBJ1-2, is as follows: DSGVTQTPKHLITATGQRVTLRCSPRSGDLSVYWYQQSLDQGLQFLIQYYNGEERAKGNILERFSAQQFPDLHSELNLSSLELGDSALYFCASSPGPYGYTFGSGTRLTVV.

In this sample, this clonotype turned up many times. The gene calls are TRBV20-1 and TRBJ2-1, with D possibly being TRBD2 (6 bases). The germline V gene encodes CDR1 DFQATT and CDR2 SNEGSKA (reference sequence). This CDR3 has 14 residues. V lost 7 bases and J lost 4, with 17 bases in between. The CDR3 region has the DNA TGCAGTGGTGTTATGAGCGGGTCTTACAATGAGCAGTTCTTC. Translated: CSGVMSGSYNEQFF.

This clonotype was detected ten times or more. The chain uses TRBV7-2 and TRBJ1-5, with D uncertain. The ends were cut back, 3 bases at V and 7 bases at J, with 10 bases in the middle. Germline CDR1 SGHTA, CDR2 FQGNSA. The CDR3 totals 13 residues. The CDR3 DNA reads as TGTGCCAGCAGCTTTAACCGGGGACAGCCCCAGCATTTT. This translates into CASSFNRGQPQHF.

A word on this clonotype: One end of the junction fails to match germline, which may point to a read error. This rearrangement joins TRBV6-4 to TRBJ2-2; the D gene is possibly TRBD2 (5 bases). The CDR3 spans 14 residues. Looked up from germline, CDR1 is MRHNA and CDR2 is SNTAGT. The CDR3 protein is CASSDSWNTWEPFF. The CDR3 DNA reads as TGTGCCAGCAGTGACTCCTGGAACACCTGGGAGCCGTTTTTT.

By share, this clonotype counts as medium-sized. The chain combines TRBV14 with TRBJ2-7; D gene unclear. V gave up 1 base and J gave up 3 bases, with 1 base separating them. From germline, CDR1 is SGHDN and CDR2 FVKESK. The CDR3 spans 11 residues. CDR3 amino acids: CASSQGYEQYF. CDR3 bases: TGTGCCAGCAGCCAAGGCTACGAGCAGTACTTC. Combining the CDR3 with reference TRBV14 and TRBJ2-7 gives the whole variable domain EAGVTQFPSHSVIEKGQTVTLRCDPISGHDNLYWYRRVMGKEIKFLLHFVKESKQDESGMPNNRFLAERTGGTYSTLKVQPAELEDSGVYFCASSQGYEQYFGPGTRLTVT.

This clonotype was counted at least ten times. The chain carries TRBV20-1 and TRBJ2-7; tentatively, D is TRBD2 (5 bases). Trimming took off 3 bases at V and 3 bases at J, with 9 bases between the two ends. Germline CDR1 reads DFQATT; CDR2 reads SNEGSKA (reference sequence). The CDR3 contains 12 residues. Here the CDR3 DNA reads TGCAGTGCTAGGGAAAGCGGCTACGAGCAGTACTTC. It codes for CSARESGYEQYF.

V and J are TRBV10-3 and TRBJ2-3; 13 positions agree with TRBD2. The germline CDR1 and CDR2 sequences are ENHRY and SYGVKD. V shed 11 bases and J 3 bases; nucleotides not matched to a gene: 5. The CDR3 contains 14 residues. This chain's CDR3 is CAAALAGGTDTQYF. The CDR3 DNA sequence: TGTGCCGCCGCACTAGCGGGGGGGACAGATACGCAGTATTTT.

The table lists this clonotype with many counts. V is TRBV5-1 and J is TRBJ2-1; perhaps TRBD2 as D (5 bases). Deletions cut 0 bases from V and 11 bases from J, with 18 bases between. The CDR3 covers 15 residues. Germline CDR1 is SGHRS and CDR2 is YFSETQ. The CDR3 DNA is TGCGCCAGCAGCTTGGCCGAGGGAGTTACTAAAAAGCAGTTCTTC. Its translation: CASSLAEGVTKKQFF.

This clonotype has ten or more counts. J is TRBJ2-7 and V is TRBV5-1; TRBD2 aligns across 13 bases. Germline assignment: CDR1 SGHRS and CDR2 YFSETQ. CDR3 size: 18 residues. V shed 4 bases and J 1 base; nucleotides not matched to a gene: 11. CDR3 amino acids: CASSAFRTSGRMSYEQYF. DNA of the CDR3: TGCGCCAGCAGCGCCTTCCGGACTAGCGGGAGAATGTCCTACGAGCAGTACTTC.

The sample holds many counts of this clonotype. CDR3 sequence (DNA): TGTGCCAGCAATCAGGGGGCTAACTATGGCTACACCTTC. Translating gives CASNQGANYGYTF. The chain combines TRBV6-1 with TRBJ1-2; 7 bases map to TRBD1. The V gene's germline CDR1 is MNHNS and CDR2 SASEGT. The length of the CDR3 is 13 residues. V gave up 7 bases and J gave up 0 bases; unmatched junction bases: 2.

This clonotype was seen at least ten times. This chain uses TRBV11-2 with TRBJ2-7; 7 bases are shared with TRBD2. Germline CDR1 is SGHAT and CDR2 is FQNNGV. The CDR3 contains 13 residues. J lost 3 bases, V lost 4 bases, and 3 bases had no gene match. For the CDR3, the DNA is TGTGCCAGCAGCTGGGGACTATACTACGAGCAGTACTTC. It specifies CASSWGLYYEQYF.

There are many counts of this clonotype. This chain joins TRBV7-2 and TRBJ2-7, with 8 bases identical to TRBD2. The germline gives CDR1 SGHTA, CDR2 FQGNSA. V was clipped by 5 bases and J by 9 bases; unmatched bases: 15. This CDR3 region has 15 residues. The CDR3 is CASSGRPAGAQGQYF. The CDR3 region has the DNA TGTGCCAGCAGCGGAAGGCCAGCGGGGGCCCAGGGGCAGTACTTC.

The rearrangement links TRBV30 to TRBJ1-3; D not resolved. Trimming left V 1 base short and J 9 bases short, with 7 bases between. This CDR3 has 11 amino acids. Germline V gives CDR1 GTSNPN, CDR2 SVGIG (reference sequence). The CDR3 bases are TGTGCCTGGAGTGATATGATCACCATATATTTT. Translated: CAWSDMITIYF.

The J gene is TRBJ2-3, the V gene TRBV27; D may correspond to TRBD1 or TRBD2 (5 bases each). CDR3 length: 12 residues. Trimming took 8 bases from V and 4 from J, leaving 10 bases between them. Germline V CDR1 and CDR2: MNHEY, SMNVEV (reference sequence). CDR3 region: CASGPGPDTQYF. In nucleotides, the CDR3 is TGTGCCAGCGGTCCGGGACCAGATACGCAGTATTTT.